These 16 T cell receptor beta chains were all obtained from the same sample, sequenced in a study of T cells after yellow fever vaccination. TCRdb reprocessed the 5' RACE reads via MiXCR and lists one record per CDR3 protein. The table records a few hundred thousand distinct CDR3 sequences, approximately 16% of them present only once. Sample: PBMCs, taken less than 6 days after the first yellow fever vaccination. These receptors all come from a man aged 18-30 years who received the YFV17D yellow fever vaccine.

The genes are TRBV11-1 and TRBJ1-2, with D perhaps matching TRBD1 (5 bases). Per germline, CDR1 SGHAT and CDR2 FQDESV (reference sequence). The CDR3 is made up of 19 amino acids. V was cut by 6 bases and J by 6 bases, with 32 bases left in between. The CDR3 loop reads CASSPPPISGQGLKDGYTF. The CDR3 region has the DNA TGTGCCAGCAGTCCACCCCCCATTAGTGGGCAGGGTTTAAAGGATGGCTACACCTTC.

This clonotype was detected a few times. The chain combines TRBV7-2 with TRBJ1-2, with 7 bases identical to TRBD1. Germline V lookup: CDR1 SGHTA, CDR2 FQGNSA. V shed 7 bases, J shed 0 bases, and the junction held 5 bases outside the gene matches. The CDR3 loop spans 14 amino acids. In nucleotides, the CDR3 is TGTGCCAGCACCGAGGGGGCCGCTAACTATGGCTACACCTTC. This codes for CASTEGAANYGYTF. The entire variable domain, with the rest obtained from reference TRBV7-2 and TRBJ1-2, is as follows: GAGVSQSPSNKVTEKGKDVELRCDPISGHTALYWYRQSLGQGLEFLIYFQGNSAPDKSGLPSDRFSAERTGGSVSTLTIQRTQQEDSAVYLCASTEGAANYGYTFGSGTRLTVV.

This chain connects TRBV7-3 to TRBJ2-1; TRBD1 might be the D (5 bases). Trimming took 3 bases from V and 4 from J, leaving 13 bases between them. This CDR3 is 15 amino acids long. CDR1 is SGHTA, CDR2 FQGTGA, per germline. CDR3 sequence reads: CASSFQGASYNEQFF. CDR3 nucleotide sequence: TGTGCCAGCAGCTTCCAGGGCGCCTCTTACAATGAGCAGTTCTTC.

The chain recombines TRBV5-4 with TRBJ2-6; D call uncertain. V shed 2 bases and J shed 3 bases, with 3 bases lying between them. CDR1 and CDR2 from the germline V gene are SGHNT and YYREEE (reference sequence). CDR3 length: 13 amino acids. The CDR3 protein is CASSFLGANVLTF. The CDR3 nucleotides are TGTGCCAGCAGCTTCCTTGGGGCCAACGTCCTGACTTTC.

The CDR3 loop is CASSYSLGQPNYGYTF. In DNA form, the CDR3 reads TGTGCCAGCAGTTACTCATTGGGACAGCCCAACTATGGCTACACCTTC. The chain joins TRBV6-5 to TRBJ1-2; 7 positions match TRBD1. Trimming took 0 bases from V and 2 from J; bases not matched to a gene: 6. This CDR3 is built from 16 residues. The V gene's germline CDR1 is MNHEY and CDR2 SVGAGI.

The chain couples TRBV6-4 to TRBJ1-2; 7 bases agree with TRBD1. The CDR3 runs 14 residues. V gave up 0 bases and J gave up 4 bases; unmatched junction bases: 2. Germline assignment: CDR1 MRHNA and CDR2 SNTAGT. CDR3 residues: CASSDSTGIYGYTF. In DNA form, the CDR3 reads TGTGCCAGCAGTGACTCGACAGGGATCTATGGCTACACCTTC.

The rearrangement joins TRBV6-1 to TRBJ2-1, with TRBD1 identical over 10 bases. Per the germline V gene, CDR1 is MNHNS and CDR2 is SASEGT. CDR3 length equals 15 residues. V lost 6 bases, J lost 7 bases, and 9 bases stayed unmatched. CDR3 in amino acids: CASRSMTGGWNEQFF. The CDR3 DNA reads TGTGCCAGCAGATCGATGACAGGGGGCTGGAATGAGCAGTTCTTC.

This clonotype was found a few times. The genes are TRBV15 and TRBJ1-5; D unresolved. The germline V gene has CDR1 LNHNV and CDR2 YYDKDF (reference sequence). With 1 base removed from V and 3 bases from J, the gap between germline ends came to 4 bases. The length of the CDR3 is 13 residues. In DNA form, the CDR3 reads TGTGCCACCAGCAGAGGAAACAATCAGCCCCAGCATTTT. Translated: CATSRGNNQPQHF.

This sequence joins TRBV2 and TRBJ2-7; 7 bases fit TRBD2. CDR1 and CDR2 (germline): SNHLY, FYNNEI. The CDR3 spans 11 residues. V lost 5 bases, J lost 9 bases, and 4 bases stayed unmatched. CDR3 bases: TGTGCCAGCAGTCCCCGGGAGGTGCAGTACGTC. Its translation is CASSPREVQYV.

This chain uses TRBV4-1 with TRBJ1-1; 7 bases align to TRBD1. The V gene end was trimmed by 0 bases and the J gene end by 9 bases; junction bases not matched to a gene: 10. Germline values: CDR1 MGHRA, CDR2 YSYEKL. The CDR3 runs to 15 residues. In DNA form, the CDR3 reads TGCGCCAGCAGCCAAGACGGGACAGCCAAGAGTCAAGCTTTCTTT. Translation gives CASSQDGTAKSQAFF.

This clonotype was seen only a few times. The chain couples TRBV15 to TRBJ1-1, with no clear D. The germline V gene has CDR1 LNHNV and CDR2 YYDKDF (reference sequence). The CDR3 extends over 13 amino acids. Between the trimmed V and J ends, which lost 0 bases and 1 base, there was a span of 3 bases. Written as DNA, the CDR3 is TGTGCCACCAGCAGAGAAGGGAACACTGAAGCTTTCTTT. Its translation: CATSREGNTEAFF.

The sample holds a few counts of this clonotype. This chain joins TRBV2 and TRBJ2-3, with 10 bases identical to TRBD1. V lost 6 bases to trimming and J lost 5 bases; unmatched junction nucleotides: 5. CDR1 and CDR2 (germline): SNHLY, FYNNEI. This CDR3 has 14 residues. The CDR3 DNA reads TGTGCCAGCAGACGGACAGGGGGAGGAGATACGCAGTATTTT. Translation: CASRRTGGGDTQYF.

J is TRBJ1-2 and V is TRBV9; TRBD1 matches at 9 bases. Germline CDR1 reads SGDLS; CDR2 reads YYNGEE. Trimming at V came to 4 bases and at J to 0 bases, leaving 4 bases not matched to a gene. This CDR3 has 15 amino acids. The CDR3 loop reads CASSRDRETNYGYTF. The CDR3 nucleotides are TGTGCCAGCAGCCGGGACAGGGAAACTAACTATGGCTACACCTTC.

In its sample, this clonotype was seen a few times. The CDR3 nucleotides are TGTGCCAGCAGTCCTAGCGGGGACGGAGATACGCAGTATTTT. Its protein is CASSPSGDGDTQYF. The gene calls are TRBV7-9 and TRBJ2-3; TRBD2 aligns across 9 bases. The V gene's germline CDR1 is SEHNR and CDR2 FQNEAQ (reference sequence). Trimming removed 6 bases from V and 5 bases from J; junction bases left unmatched: 6. CDR3 size: 14 residues.

The chain uses TRBV7-9 and TRBJ2-1; 8 nucleotides agree with TRBD2. The CDR3 is 15 amino acids. The V segment lost 1 base and the J segment 9 bases; nucleotides outside the gene matches: 8. The germline V gene has CDR1 SEHNR and CDR2 FQNEAQ (reference sequence). CDR3 amino acids: CASSLEAGGPSEQFF. Written as DNA, the CDR3 is TGTGCCAGCAGCTTAGAGGCGGGGGGCCCCAGTGAGCAGTTCTTC.

This clonotype was counted only a few times. The rearrangement joins TRBV19 to TRBJ1-6; D may be TRBD1 (5 bases). The CDR3 is made up of 16 amino acids. Trimming stripped 3 bases from V and 0 bases from J, with 9 bases between. The germline gives CDR1 LNHDA, CDR2 SQIVND (reference sequence). The CDR3 DNA reads TGTGCCAGTAGTATTGACAGTGGCTCCTATAATTCACCCCTCCACTTT. The encoded protein is CASSIDSGSYNSPLHF. The whole variable domain, filled in from reference TRBV19 and TRBJ1-6, reads DGGITQSPKYLFRKEGQNVTLSCEQNLNHDAMYWYRQDPGQGLRLIYYSQIVNDFQKGDIAEGYSVSREKKESFPLTVTSAQKNPTAFYLCASSIDSGSYNSPLHFGNGTRLTVT.